These 16 T cell receptor beta chains were all obtained from the same sample, sequenced in a study of T-cell reconstitution after alpha-beta-depleted transplantation in children. The TCRbeta library incorporated unique molecular identifiers. TCRdb passed the PCR reads through MiXCR, listing each CDR3 protein once. The top ten hold 28% of the sample, which has about a million distinct CDR3 sequences, around 30% seen once. The input for sequencing was PBMCs, mostly from graft donor cells, taken 360 days after TCRalphabeta/CD19-depleted stem cell transplant. The source of these receptors is a boy younger than two who had a stem cell transplant for SCID, so the T cells may come from the graft donor.

In this sample, this clonotype turned up a few times. This chain connects TRBV29-1 to TRBJ2-5; no clear D. V was pared by 4 bases and J by 5 bases, with 17 bases between. CDR3 length: 14 residues. Germline V gene sequence: CDR1 SQVTM, CDR2 ANQGSEA. The CDR3 reads CSVVDRALSETQYF. The CDR3 DNA reads TGCAGCGTTGTGGATAGGGCCCTATCTGAGACCCAGTACTTC.

The rearrangement links TRBV18 to TRBJ2-3, with D perhaps matching TRBD2 (7 bases). V lost 2 bases to trimming and J lost 3 bases, with 12 bases between them. There are 15 residues in the CDR3. The V gene's germline CDR1 is KGHSH and CDR2 LQKENI. The CDR3 region is CASSPAGGLTDTQYF. The CDR3 nucleotides are TGTGCCAGCTCACCAGCCGGGGGGCTAACAGATACGCAGTATTTT.

The rearrangement links TRBV6-5 to TRBJ2-7, with TRBD2 as a possible D gene (5 bases). The CDR3 totals 16 residues. In germline, CDR1 is MNHEY, CDR2 SVGAGI. V lost 0 bases and J lost 0, with 12 bases in between. In DNA, the CDR3 is TGTGCCAGCAGTTACTCGGCAGCGGCTAGCTCCTACGAGCAGTACTTC. This gives the protein CASSYSAAASSYEQYF.

This clonotype was recorded a few times. The V call is TRBV20-1, the J call TRBJ2-5, with 7 bases fitting TRBD1. Germline V lookup: CDR1 DFQATT, CDR2 SNEGSKA (reference sequence). Germline trimming cut 6 bases from V and 5 bases from J; bases unmatched to any gene: 9. CDR3 length: 13 residues. The CDR3, as DNA: TGCAGTGCCCGGACAGGTTGGGGGGAGACCCAGTACTTC. It translates to CSARTGWGETQYF.

This clonotype was seen a few times. V is TRBV13 and J is TRBJ2-3, with D possibly matching TRBD2 (6 bases). The CDR3 loop spans 14 amino acids. Germline V gene data show CDR1 as PRHDT and CDR2 as FYEKMQ (reference sequence). Trimming took 8 bases from V and 2 from J, leaving 14 bases between them. CDR3 DNA sequence: TGTGCCAGCCATAATAGCGGCCTCACAGATACGCAGTATTTT. This codes for CASHNSGLTDTQYF.

The gene calls are TRBV7-9 and TRBJ2-7, with D maybe TRBD2 (5 bases). Trimming stripped 3 bases from V and 0 bases from J, with 9 bases between. Per germline, CDR1 SEHNR and CDR2 FQNEAQ (reference sequence). The CDR3 runs to 14 residues. The CDR3 loop is CASSFRDVSYEQYF. CDR3 DNA: TGTGCCAGCAGCTTCCGGGATGTCTCCTACGAGCAGTACTTC.

The chain carries TRBV20-1 and TRBJ2-7; 8 bases map to TRBD2. CDR3 length: 15 amino acids. The germline V gene encodes CDR1 DFQATT and CDR2 SNEGSKA (reference sequence). V was clipped by 0 bases and J by 6 bases; unmatched bases: 10. The CDR3 reads CSARERSGTSREQYF. For the CDR3, the DNA is TGCAGTGCTAGAGAGAGATCCGGGACTAGTCGCGAGCAGTACTTC.

This clonotype has more than one count but fewer than ten. The chain is built from TRBV27 and TRBJ2-6; 12 nucleotides agree with TRBD1. Germline CDR1 is MNHEY and CDR2 is SMNVEV (reference sequence). The CDR3 sequence is 21 residues long. The trim removed 3 bases at V and 3 bases at J, leaving 15 bases unmatched. This CDR3 is CASSLTYYGTGGFYGANVLTF. Here the CDR3 DNA reads TGTGCCAGCAGTTTGACCTACTACGGGACAGGGGGCTTTTATGGGGCCAACGTCCTGACTTTC.

The V gene is TRBV5-1, the J gene TRBJ2-7, with D unresolved. CDR3 size: 14 residues. Germline V gene lookup returns CDR1 SGHRS and CDR2 YFSETQ. Trimming cost V 0 bases and J 2 bases, with 9 bases left between them. This CDR3 reads CASSLDTVPYEQYF. CDR3 in DNA: TGCGCCAGCAGCTTGGATACGGTCCCCTACGAGCAGTACTTC.

This chain connects TRBV12-3 or TRBV12-4 to TRBJ2-6; D is unclear. V was pared by 5 bases and J by 1 base, with 12 bases between. The CDR3 length is 16 residues. CDR3 residues: CASSPGPKSGANVLTF. The DNA of the CDR3 is TGTGCCAGCAGTCCCGGGCCCAAATCTGGGGCCAACGTCCTGACTTTC.

The table lists this clonotype with many counts. The rearrangement joins TRBV6-2 or TRBV6-3 to TRBJ2-2, with TRBD2 identical over 14 bases. J was trimmed by 3 bases and V by 4 bases; bases with no gene match: 4. CDR1 and CDR2 from the germline V gene are MNHEY and SVGEGT. This CDR3 is 17 amino acids long. CDR3 amino acids: CASSSPGLAGDTGELFF. Written as DNA, the CDR3 is TGTGCCAGCAGTTCCCCGGGACTAGCGGGGGACACCGGGGAGCTGTTTTTT.

V and J are TRBV4-2 and TRBJ2-1; 7 bases align to TRBD2. This CDR3 has 17 amino acids. Germline CDR1 and CDR2: LGHNA and YNFKEQ. Losses at the gene ends were 0 bases for V and 0 bases for J; bases not matched to a gene: 5. The CDR3 sequence: CASSQDLAVPSYNEQFF. CDR3 in DNA: TGTGCCAGCAGCCAAGATCTAGCGGTGCCCTCCTACAATGAGCAGTTCTTC.

The chain uses TRBV29-1 and TRBJ2-7; the D gene is possibly TRBD2 (6 bases). The germline gives CDR1 SQVTM, CDR2 ANQGSEA. The CDR3 sequence is 12 residues long. The CDR3 reads CSAGAGTYEQYF. The CDR3 nucleotides are TGCAGTGCTGGGGCGGGAACCTACGAGCAGTACTTC.

This clonotype has more than one count but fewer than ten. The chain uses TRBV27 and TRBJ1-1, with D possibly matching TRBD1 (5 bases). This CDR3 spans 13 amino acids. Per the germline V gene, CDR1 is MNHEY and CDR2 is SMNVEV (reference sequence). V shed 5 bases and J shed 11 bases, with 18 bases lying between them. The CDR3 DNA sequence: TGTGCCAGCAGTCGAGTGGGGGGTATGCTGGCTTTCTTT. This gives the protein CASSRVGGMLAFF.

The V gene is TRBV20-1, the J gene TRBJ2-1; 11 bases fit TRBD2. CDR1 and CDR2 from the germline V gene are DFQATT and SNEGSKA (reference sequence). The junction had 5 bases not matched to a gene; V was cut back by 0 bases and J by 10 bases. This CDR3 comprises 14 residues. CDR3: CSARDSGGAREQFF. DNA of the CDR3: TGCAGTGCTAGAGATAGCGGGGGGGCCCGGGAGCAGTTCTTC.

The rearrangement links TRBV20-1 to TRBJ1-1; D uncertain. The CDR3 has 13 amino acids. Germline values: CDR1 DFQATT, CDR2 SNEGSKA (reference sequence). V shed 1 base and J shed 2 bases, with 8 bases lying between them. CDR3 protein: CSARAVINTEAFF. The CDR3 nucleotides are TGCAGTGCTAGAGCCGTTATCAACACTGAAGCTTTCTTT.